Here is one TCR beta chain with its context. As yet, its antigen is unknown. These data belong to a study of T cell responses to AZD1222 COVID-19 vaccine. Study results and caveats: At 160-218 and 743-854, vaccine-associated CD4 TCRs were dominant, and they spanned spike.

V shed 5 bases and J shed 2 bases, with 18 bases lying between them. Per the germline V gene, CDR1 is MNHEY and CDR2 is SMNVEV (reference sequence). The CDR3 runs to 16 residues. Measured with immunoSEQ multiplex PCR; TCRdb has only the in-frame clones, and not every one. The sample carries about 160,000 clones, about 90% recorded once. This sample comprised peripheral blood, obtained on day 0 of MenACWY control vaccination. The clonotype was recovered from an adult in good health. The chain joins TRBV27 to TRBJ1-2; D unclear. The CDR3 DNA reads TGTGCCAGCAGTATCGCCGGGGAGTACCTAAACTATGGCTACACCTTC. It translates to CASSIAGEYLNYGYTF.